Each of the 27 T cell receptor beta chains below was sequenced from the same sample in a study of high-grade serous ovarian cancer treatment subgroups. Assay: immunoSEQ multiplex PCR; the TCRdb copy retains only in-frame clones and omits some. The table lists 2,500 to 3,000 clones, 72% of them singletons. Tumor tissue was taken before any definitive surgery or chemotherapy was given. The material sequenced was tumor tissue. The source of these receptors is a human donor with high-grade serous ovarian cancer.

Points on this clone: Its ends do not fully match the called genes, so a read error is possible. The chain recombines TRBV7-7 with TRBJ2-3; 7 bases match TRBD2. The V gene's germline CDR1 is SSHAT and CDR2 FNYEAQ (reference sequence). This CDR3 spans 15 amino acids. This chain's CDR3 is CASSLRGGYPDTQYF. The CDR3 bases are TGTGCTAGCAGCTTAAGGGGAGGGTACCCAGATACGCAGTATTTT.

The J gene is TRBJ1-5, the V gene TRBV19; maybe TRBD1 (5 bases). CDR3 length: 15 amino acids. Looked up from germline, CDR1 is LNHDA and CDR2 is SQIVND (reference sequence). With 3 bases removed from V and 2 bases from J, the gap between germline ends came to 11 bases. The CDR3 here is CASSITGGGNQPQHF. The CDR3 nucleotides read TGTGCCAGTAGTATCACGGGGGGAGGCAATCAGCCCCAGCATTTT.

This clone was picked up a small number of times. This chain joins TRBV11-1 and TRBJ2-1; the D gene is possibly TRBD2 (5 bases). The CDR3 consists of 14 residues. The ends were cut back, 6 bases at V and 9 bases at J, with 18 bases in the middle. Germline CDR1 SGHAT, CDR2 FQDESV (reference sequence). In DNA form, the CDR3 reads TGTGCCAGCAGTCCGGGATCCTTGATCGGTGAGCAGTTCTTC. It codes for CASSPGSLIGEQFF.

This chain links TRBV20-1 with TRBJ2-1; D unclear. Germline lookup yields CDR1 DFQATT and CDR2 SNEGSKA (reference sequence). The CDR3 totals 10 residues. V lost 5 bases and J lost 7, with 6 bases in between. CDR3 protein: CSAQVNEQFF. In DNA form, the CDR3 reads TGCAGTGCTCAAGTAAATGAGCAGTTCTTC.

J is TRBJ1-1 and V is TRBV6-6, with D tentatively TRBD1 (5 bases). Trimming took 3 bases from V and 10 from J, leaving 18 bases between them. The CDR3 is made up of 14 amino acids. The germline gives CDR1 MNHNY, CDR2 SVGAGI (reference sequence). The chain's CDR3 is CASSYSQGGRGAFF. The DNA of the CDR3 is TGTGCCAGCAGTTATTCGCAGGGTGGAAGGGGAGCTTTCTTT.

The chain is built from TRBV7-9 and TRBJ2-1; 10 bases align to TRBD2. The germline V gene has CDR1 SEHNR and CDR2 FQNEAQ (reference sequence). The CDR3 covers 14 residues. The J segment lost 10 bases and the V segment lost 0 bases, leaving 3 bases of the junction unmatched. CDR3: CASSLALAGAEQFF. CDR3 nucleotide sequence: TGTGCCAGCAGCTTAGCCCTAGCGGGAGCCGAGCAGTTCTTC. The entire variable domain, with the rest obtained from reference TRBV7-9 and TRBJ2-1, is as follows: DTGVSQNPRHKITKRGQNVTFRCDPISEHNRLYWYRQTLGQGPEFLTYFQNEAQLEKSRLLSDRFSAERPKGSFSTLEIQRTEQGDSAMYLCASSLALAGAEQFFGPGTRLTVL.

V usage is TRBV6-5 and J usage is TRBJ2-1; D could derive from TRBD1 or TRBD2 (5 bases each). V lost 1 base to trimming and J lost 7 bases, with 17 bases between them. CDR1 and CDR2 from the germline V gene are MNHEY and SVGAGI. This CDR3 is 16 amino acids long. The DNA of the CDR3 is TGTGCCAGCAGTTACTTCGTAGAGGGGCATGGGAATGAGCAGTTCTTC. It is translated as CASSYFVEGHGNEQFF.

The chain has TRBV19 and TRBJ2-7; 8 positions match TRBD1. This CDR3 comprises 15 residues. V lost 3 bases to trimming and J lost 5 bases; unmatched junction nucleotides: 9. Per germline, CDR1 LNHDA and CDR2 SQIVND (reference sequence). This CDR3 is CASSIADRDIHEQYF. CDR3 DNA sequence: TGTGCCAGTAGTATCGCGGACAGGGATATACACGAGCAGTACTTC.

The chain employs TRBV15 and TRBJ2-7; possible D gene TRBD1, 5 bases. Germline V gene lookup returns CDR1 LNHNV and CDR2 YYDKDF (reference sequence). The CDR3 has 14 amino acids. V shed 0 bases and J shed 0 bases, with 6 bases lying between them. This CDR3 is CATSRDRVSYEQYF. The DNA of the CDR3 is TGTGCCACCAGCAGAGACAGGGTCTCCTACGAGCAGTACTTC.

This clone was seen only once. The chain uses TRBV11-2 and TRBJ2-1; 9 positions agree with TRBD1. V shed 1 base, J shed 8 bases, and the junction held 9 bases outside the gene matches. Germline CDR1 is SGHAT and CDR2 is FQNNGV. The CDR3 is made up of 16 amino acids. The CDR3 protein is CASSLGPDRGYDEQFF. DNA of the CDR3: TGTGCCAGCAGCTTAGGCCCGGACAGGGGTTATGATGAGCAGTTCTTC.

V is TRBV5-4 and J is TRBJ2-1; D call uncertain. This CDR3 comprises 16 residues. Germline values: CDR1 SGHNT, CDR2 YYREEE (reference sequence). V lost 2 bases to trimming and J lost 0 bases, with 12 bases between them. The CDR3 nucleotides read TGTGCCAGCAGCTTAGAACGGATGAACTCCTACAATGAGCAGTTCTTC. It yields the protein CASSLERMNSYNEQFF.

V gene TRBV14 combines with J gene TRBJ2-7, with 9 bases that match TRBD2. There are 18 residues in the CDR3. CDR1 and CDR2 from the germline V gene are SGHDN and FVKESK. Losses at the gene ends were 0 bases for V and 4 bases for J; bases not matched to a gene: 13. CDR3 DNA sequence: TGTGCCAGCAGCCAAGATGGGCCCTGGGCTAGCGGGGCTTACGAGCAGTACTTC. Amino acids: CASSQDGPWASGAYEQYF. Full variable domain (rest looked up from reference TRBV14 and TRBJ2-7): EAGVTQFPSHSVIEKGQTVTLRCDPISGHDNLYWYRRVMGKEIKFLLHFVKESKQDESGMPNNRFLAERTGGTYSTLKVQPAELEDSGVYFCASSQDGPWASGAYEQYFGPGTRLTVT.

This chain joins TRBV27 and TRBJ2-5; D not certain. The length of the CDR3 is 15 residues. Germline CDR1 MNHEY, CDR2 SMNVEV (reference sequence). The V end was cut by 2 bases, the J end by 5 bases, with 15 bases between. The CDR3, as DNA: TGTGCCAGCAGTTTAGGGGTGGCCGCCGGGGAGACCCAGTACTTC. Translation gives CASSLGVAAGETQYF.

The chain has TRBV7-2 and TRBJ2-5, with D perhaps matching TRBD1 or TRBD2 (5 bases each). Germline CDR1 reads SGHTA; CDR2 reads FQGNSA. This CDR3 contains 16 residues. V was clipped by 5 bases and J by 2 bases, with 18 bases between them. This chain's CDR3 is CASSQYAGTTQETQYF. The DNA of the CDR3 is TGTGCCAGCAGCCAGTACGCCGGGACGACACAAGAGACCCAGTACTTC.

The CDR3 here is CASSFLGDSGANVLTF. The CDR3 nucleotides read TGTGCCAGCAGTTTCTTAGGGGATTCTGGGGCCAACGTCCTGACTTTC. The chain combines TRBV28 with TRBJ2-6; D possibly corresponds to TRBD1 (5 bases). The germline gives CDR1 MDHEN, CDR2 SYDVKM. The CDR3 has 16 residues. Trimming took 3 bases from V and 1 from J, leaving 10 bases between them.

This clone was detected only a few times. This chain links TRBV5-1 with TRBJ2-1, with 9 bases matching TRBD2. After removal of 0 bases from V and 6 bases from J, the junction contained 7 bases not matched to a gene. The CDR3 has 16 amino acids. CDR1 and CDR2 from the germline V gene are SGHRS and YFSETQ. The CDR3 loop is CASSLVGLAGSNEQFF. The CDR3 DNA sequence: TGCGCCAGCAGCTTGGTTGGGCTAGCGGGGAGCAATGAGCAGTTCTTC.

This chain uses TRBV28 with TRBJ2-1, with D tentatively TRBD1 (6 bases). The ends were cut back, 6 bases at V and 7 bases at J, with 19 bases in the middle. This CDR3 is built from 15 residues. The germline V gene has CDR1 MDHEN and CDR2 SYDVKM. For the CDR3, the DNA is TGTGCCAGCAGACCCCAGGGACATCCGAGAAATGAGCAGTTCTTC. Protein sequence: CASRPQGHPRNEQFF.

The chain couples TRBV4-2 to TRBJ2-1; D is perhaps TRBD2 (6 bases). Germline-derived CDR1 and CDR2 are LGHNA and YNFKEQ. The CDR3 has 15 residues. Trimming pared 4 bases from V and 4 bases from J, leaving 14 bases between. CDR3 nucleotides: TGTGCCAGCAGCCCGCTGACGGGGGATTACAATGAGCAGTTCTTC. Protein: CASSPLTGDYNEQFF.

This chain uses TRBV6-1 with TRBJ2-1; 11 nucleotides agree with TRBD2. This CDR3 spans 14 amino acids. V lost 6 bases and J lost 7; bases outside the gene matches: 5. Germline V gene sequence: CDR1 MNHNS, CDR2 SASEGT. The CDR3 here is CASSWGTSGNEQFF. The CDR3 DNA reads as TGTGCCAGCAGCTGGGGGACTAGCGGAAATGAGCAGTTCTTC.

The CDR3 DNA reads as TGTGCCAGCAGGCTAATGCGGGAGGGCGAGCAGTACTTC. This translates into CASRLMREGEQYF. This chain connects TRBV7-2 to TRBJ2-7, with 9 bases lining up with TRBD2. The CDR3 totals 13 residues. The germline gives CDR1 SGHTA, CDR2 FQGNSA. V was pared by 6 bases and J by 6 bases, with 6 bases of the junction left unmatched.

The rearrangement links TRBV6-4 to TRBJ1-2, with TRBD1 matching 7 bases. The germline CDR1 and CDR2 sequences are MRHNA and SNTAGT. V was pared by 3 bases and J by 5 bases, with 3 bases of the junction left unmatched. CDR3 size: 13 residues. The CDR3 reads CASSEPGGYGYTF. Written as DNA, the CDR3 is TGTGCCAGCAGTGAGCCAGGGGGTTATGGCTACACCTTC.

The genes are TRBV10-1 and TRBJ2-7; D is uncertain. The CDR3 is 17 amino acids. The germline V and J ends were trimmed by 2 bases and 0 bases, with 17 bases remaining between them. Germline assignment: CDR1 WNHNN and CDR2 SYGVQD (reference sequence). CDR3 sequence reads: CASSERHRGSSSYEQYF. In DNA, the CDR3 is TGCGCCAGCAGTGAGCGGCACCGCGGATCAAGCTCCTACGAGCAGTACTTC.

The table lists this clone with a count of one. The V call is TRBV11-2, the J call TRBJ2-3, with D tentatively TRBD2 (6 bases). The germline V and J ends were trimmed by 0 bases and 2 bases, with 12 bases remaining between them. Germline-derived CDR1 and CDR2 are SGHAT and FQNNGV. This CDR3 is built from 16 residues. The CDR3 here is CASSLDPGRFTDTQYF. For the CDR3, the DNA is TGTGCCAGCAGCTTAGACCCAGGGAGGTTCACAGATACGCAGTATTTT.

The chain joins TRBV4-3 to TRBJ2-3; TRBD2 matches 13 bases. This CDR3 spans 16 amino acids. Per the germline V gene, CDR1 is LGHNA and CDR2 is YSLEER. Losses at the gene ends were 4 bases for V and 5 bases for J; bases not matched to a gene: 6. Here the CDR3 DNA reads TGCGCCAGCAGCCTAGGACTAGCGGGAGTGATAGATACGCAGTATTTT. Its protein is CASSLGLAGVIDTQYF.

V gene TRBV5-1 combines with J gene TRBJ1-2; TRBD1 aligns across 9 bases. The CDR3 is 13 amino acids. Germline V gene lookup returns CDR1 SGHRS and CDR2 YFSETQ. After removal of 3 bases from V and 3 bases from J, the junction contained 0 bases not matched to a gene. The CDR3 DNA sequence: TGCGCCAGCAGCTGGACAGGGGACTATGGCTACACCTTC. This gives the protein CASSWTGDYGYTF.

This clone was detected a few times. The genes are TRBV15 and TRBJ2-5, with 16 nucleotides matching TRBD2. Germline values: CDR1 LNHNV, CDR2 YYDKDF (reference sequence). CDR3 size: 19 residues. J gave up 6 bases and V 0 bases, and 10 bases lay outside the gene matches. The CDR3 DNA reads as TGTGCCACCAGCAGAGATCAGGGACTAGCGGGAGGGCCCGTAAAGACCCAGTACTTC. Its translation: CATSRDQGLAGGPVKTQYF. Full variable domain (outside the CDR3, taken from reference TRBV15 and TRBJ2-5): DAMVIQNPRYQVTQFGKPVTLSCSQTLNHNVMYWYQQKSSQAPKLLFHYYDKDFNNEADTPDNFQSRRPNTSFCFLDIRSPGLGDTAMYLCATSRDQGLAGGPVKTQYFGPGTRLLVL.

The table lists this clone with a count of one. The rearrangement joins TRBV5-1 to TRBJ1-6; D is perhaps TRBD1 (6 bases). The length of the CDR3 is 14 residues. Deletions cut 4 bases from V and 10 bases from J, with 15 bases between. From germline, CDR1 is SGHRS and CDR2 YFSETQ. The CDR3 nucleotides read TGCGCCAGCAGCGCCCGGACAGAAGTATCACCCCTCCACTTT. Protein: CASSARTEVSPLHF.